This TCR beta chain was captured by sequencing in a study of T cell repertoires in cytomegalovirus infection. TCRdb called the reads again in MiXCR, with one record for every CDR3 protein. The data hold fewer than 200,000 distinct CDR3 sequences, with roughly 20% observed a single time. Comments on this clonotype: Its target is not known.

Study results and caveats: The response measured ex vivo was dominated by TCR beta clonotypes (HLA-C-restricted and CMV-specific).

The trim removed 1 base at V and 10 bases at J, leaving 19 bases unmatched. The CDR3 runs to 18 residues. The V gene's germline CDR1 is LNHNV and CDR2 YYDKDF (reference sequence). The sample comprised PBMCs. The J gene is TRBJ1-5, the V gene TRBV15; 7 bases fit TRBD1. The sequence was collected from a human donor in good health (CMV status not recorded). Some clones in this sample may be carry-over from other donors' samples. The CDR3 DNA is TGTGCCACCAGCAGAGCGGGAGGGACAGCAAGCTCCATATACCCCCAGCATTTT. Translation gives CATSRAGGTASSIYPQHF.